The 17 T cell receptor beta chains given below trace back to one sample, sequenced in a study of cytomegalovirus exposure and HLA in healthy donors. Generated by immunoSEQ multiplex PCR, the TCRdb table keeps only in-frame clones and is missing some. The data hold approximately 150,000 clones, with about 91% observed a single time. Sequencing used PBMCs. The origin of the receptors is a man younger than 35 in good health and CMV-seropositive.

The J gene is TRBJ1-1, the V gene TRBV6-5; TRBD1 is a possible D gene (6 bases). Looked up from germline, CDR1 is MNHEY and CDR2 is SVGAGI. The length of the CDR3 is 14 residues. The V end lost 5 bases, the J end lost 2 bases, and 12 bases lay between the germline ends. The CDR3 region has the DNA TGTGCCAGCAGTACCCCACAGGGAAACACTGAAGCTTTCTTT. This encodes CASSTPQGNTEAFF.

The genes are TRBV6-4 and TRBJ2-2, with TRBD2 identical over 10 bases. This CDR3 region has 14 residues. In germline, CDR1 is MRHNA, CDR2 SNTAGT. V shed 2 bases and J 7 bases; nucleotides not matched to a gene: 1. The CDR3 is CASSDLAGDGELFF. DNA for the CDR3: TGTGCCAGCAGTGACCTAGCGGGAGACGGGGAGCTGTTTTTT.

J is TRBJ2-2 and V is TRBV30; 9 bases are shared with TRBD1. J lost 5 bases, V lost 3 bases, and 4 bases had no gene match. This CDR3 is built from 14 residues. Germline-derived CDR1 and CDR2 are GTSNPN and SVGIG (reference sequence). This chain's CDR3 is CAWSAGTGTGELFF. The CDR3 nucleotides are TGTGCCTGGAGCGCCGGGACAGGGACCGGGGAGCTGTTTTTT.

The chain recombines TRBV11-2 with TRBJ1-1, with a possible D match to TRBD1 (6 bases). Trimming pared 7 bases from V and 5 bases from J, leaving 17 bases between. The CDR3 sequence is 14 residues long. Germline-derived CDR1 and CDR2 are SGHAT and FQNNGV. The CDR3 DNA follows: TGTGCCAGCAACTCAGAAAGTACAGGGACTGAAGCTTTCTTT. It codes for CASNSESTGTEAFF. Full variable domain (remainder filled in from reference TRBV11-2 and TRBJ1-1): EAGVAQSPRYKIIEKRQSVAFWCNPISGHATLYWYQQILGQGPKLLIQFQNNGVVDDSQLPKDRFSAERLKGVDSTLKIQPAKLEDSAVYLCASNSESTGTEAFFGQGTRLTVV.

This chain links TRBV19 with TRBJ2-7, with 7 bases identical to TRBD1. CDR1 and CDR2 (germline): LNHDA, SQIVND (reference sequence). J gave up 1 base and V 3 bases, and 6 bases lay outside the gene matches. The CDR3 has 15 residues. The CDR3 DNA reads TGTGCCAGTAGTATGCAGGGGGACCCTTCCTACGAGCAGTACTTC. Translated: CASSMQGDPSYEQYF.

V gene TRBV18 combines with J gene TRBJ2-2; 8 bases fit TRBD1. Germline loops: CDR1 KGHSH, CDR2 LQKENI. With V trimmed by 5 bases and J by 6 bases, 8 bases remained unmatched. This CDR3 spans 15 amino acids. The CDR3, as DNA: TGTGCCAGCTCAAGTCGACAGGGGAGCGCCGGGGAGCTGTTTTTT. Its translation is CASSSRQGSAGELFF.

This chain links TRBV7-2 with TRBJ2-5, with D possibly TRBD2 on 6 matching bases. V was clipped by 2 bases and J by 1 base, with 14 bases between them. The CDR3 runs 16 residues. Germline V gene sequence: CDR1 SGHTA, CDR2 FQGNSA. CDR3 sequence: CASSLLPAGIQETQYF. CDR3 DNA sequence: TGTGCCAGCAGCTTACTCCCGGCGGGAATCCAAGAGACCCAGTACTTC.

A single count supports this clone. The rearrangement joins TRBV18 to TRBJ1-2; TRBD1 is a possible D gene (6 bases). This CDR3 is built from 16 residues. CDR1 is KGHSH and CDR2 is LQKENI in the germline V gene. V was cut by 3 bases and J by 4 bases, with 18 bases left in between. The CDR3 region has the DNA TGTGCCAGCTCACCTGGCATCGACAGGAGCGGCTATGGCTACACCTTC. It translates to CASSPGIDRSGYGYTF.

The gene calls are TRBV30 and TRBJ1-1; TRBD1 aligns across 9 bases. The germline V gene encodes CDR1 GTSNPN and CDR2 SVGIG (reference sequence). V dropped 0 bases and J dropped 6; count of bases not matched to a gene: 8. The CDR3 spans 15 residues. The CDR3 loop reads CAWSVGRTGVSEAFF. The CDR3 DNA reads TGTGCCTGGAGTGTGGGGAGGACAGGGGTGTCTGAAGCTTTCTTT.

CDR3 residues: CASFGGEPYGYTF. DNA of the CDR3: TGTGCCAGTTTTGGGGGGGAACCCTATGGCTACACCTTC. The chain links TRBV6-5 to TRBJ1-2; the D gene is possibly TRBD1 (5 bases). From germline, CDR1 is MNHEY and CDR2 SVGAGI. CDR3 length equals 13 residues. V was clipped by 9 bases and J by 4 bases, with 15 bases between them.

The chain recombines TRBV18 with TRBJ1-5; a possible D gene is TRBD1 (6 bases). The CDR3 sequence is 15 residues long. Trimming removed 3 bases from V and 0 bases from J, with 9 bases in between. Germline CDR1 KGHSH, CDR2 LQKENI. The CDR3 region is CASSPRTASNQPQHF. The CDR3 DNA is TGTGCCAGCTCACCCCGGACAGCTAGCAATCAGCCCCAGCATTTT.

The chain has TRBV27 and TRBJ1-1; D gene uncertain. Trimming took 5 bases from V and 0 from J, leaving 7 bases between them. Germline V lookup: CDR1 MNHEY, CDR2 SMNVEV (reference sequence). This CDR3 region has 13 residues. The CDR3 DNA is TGTGCCAGCAGTCCTATCCTGAACACTGAAGCTTTCTTT. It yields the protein CASSPILNTEAFF.

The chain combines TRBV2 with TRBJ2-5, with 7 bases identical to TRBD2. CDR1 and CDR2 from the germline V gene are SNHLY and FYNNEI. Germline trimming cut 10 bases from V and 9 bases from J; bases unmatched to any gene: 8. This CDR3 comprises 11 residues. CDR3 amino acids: CANKGRGAQYF. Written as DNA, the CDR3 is TGTGCCAATAAGGGTCGGGGGGCCCAGTACTTC.

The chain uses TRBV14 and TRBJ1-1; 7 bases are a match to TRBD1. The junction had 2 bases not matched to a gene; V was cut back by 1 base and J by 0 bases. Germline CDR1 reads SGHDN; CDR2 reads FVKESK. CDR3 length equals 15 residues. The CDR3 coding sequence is TGTGCCAGCAGCCAAGGGGACAGAATGAACACTGAAGCTTTCTTT. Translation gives CASSQGDRMNTEAFF.

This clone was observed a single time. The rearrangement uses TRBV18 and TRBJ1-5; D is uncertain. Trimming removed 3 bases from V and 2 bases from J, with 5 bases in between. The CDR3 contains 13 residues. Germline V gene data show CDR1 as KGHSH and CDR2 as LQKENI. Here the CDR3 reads CASSPYGNQPQHF. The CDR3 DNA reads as TGTGCCAGCTCACCCTATGGCAATCAGCCCCAGCATTTT.

CDR3 DNA sequence: TGCGCCAGCAGCTTGTTAGGGGTTCTGGCAGATACGCAGTATTTT. Translation: CASSLLGVLADTQYF. This sequence joins TRBV5-1 and TRBJ2-3; the D gene is possibly TRBD1 (5 bases). The germline V gene encodes CDR1 SGHRS and CDR2 YFSETQ. The V end lost 1 base, the J end lost 4 bases, and 13 bases lay between the germline ends. The CDR3 consists of 15 residues. The variable domain in full, with the rest retrieved from reference TRBV5-1 and TRBJ2-3, is KAGVTQTPRYLIKTRGQQVTLSCSPISGHRSVSWYQQTPGQGLQFLFEYFSETQRNKGNFPGRFSGRQFSNSRSEMNVSTLELGDSALYLCASSLLGVLADTQYFGPGTRLTVL.

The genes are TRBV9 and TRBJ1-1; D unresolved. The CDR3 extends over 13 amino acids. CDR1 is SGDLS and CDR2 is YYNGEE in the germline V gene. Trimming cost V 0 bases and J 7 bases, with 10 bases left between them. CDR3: CASSVVITGEAFF. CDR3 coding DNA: TGTGCCAGCAGCGTAGTAATCACGGGTGAAGCTTTCTTT.